These 25 T cell receptor beta chains came from one sample sequenced in a study of blood T cell repertoires in COVID-19 (dated by TCRdb to 2020 to 2021). Library prep was done by the immunoSEQ multiplex PCR assay. TCRdb obtained this table from immuneACCESS and retained in-frame rearrangements with V and J assigned. These tables miss some clones; where compared with another copy, unresolved V genes account for less than half of the shortfall, and the remainder is unexplained. The sample table lists 340,000 or so clones, around 87% of them with a count of one. 1% of the sample is in the top ten clones. The source material was peripheral blood. These receptor sequences come from a man aged 50 or older with active or convalescent COVID-19.

The chain uses TRBV29-1 and TRBJ1-2; D is unresolved. This CDR3 contains 14 residues. Per the germline V gene, CDR1 is SQVTM and CDR2 is ANQGSEA. V dropped 0 bases and J dropped 4 bases, with 12 bases sitting between them. In DNA, the CDR3 is TGCAGCGTTGAAGAGTCGGGGAGGGCCTATGGCTACACCTTC. Amino acids: CSVEESGRAYGYTF.

This clone was picked up a small number of times. V gene TRBV6-2 or TRBV6-3 combines with J gene TRBJ2-5, with TRBD2 matching over 8 bases. J lost 5 bases, V lost 6 bases, and 26 bases had no gene match. Germline V gene lookup returns CDR1 MNHEY and CDR2 SVGEGT. The CDR3 spans 20 residues. CDR3 region: CASSPKPGTRDWNIAETQYF. The CDR3 bases are TGTGCCAGCAGCCCGAAGCCCGGGACTAGGGATTGGAATATAGCGGAGACCCAGTACTTC.

V is TRBV11-2 and J is TRBJ2-3; 7 nucleotides match TRBD2. The CDR3 consists of 15 residues. Germline V CDR1 and CDR2: SGHAT, FQNNGV. The J segment lost 7 bases and the V segment lost 0 bases, leaving 7 bases of the junction unmatched. In DNA, the CDR3 is TGTGCCAGCAGCTTAGAGCGGGAGTTGGTTCATACGCAGTATTTT. Residues: CASSLERELVHTQYF.

This chain uses TRBV21-1 with TRBJ2-5; the table's TRBD1 call for D was not verified on the DNA. TRBV21-1 has pseudogene status. This CDR3 has 17 residues. This CDR3 reads CASSTFQPGQGQETQYF. The CDR3 DNA is TGTGCCAGCAGCACATTCCAACCGGGACAGGGACAAGAGACCCAGTACTTC.

This clone came up a few times. The chain carries TRBV5-1 and TRBJ2-2; the match to TRBD1 covers 8 bases. Trimming cost V 7 bases and J 3 bases; bases outside gene matches: 11. This CDR3 comprises 16 residues. From germline, CDR1 is SGHRS and CDR2 YFSETQ. CDR3 amino acids: CASAAGGAPDTGELFF. CDR3 coding DNA: TGCGCCAGCGCAGCAGGGGGCGCGCCGGACACCGGGGAGCTGTTTTTT. Filled out from reference TRBV5-1 and TRBJ2-2, the complete variable domain reads KAGVTQTPRYLIKTRGQQVTLSCSPISGHRSVSWYQQTPGQGLQFLFEYFSETQRNKGNFPGRFSGRQFSNSRSEMNVSTLELGDSALYLCASAAGGAPDTGELFFGEGSRLTVL.

CDR3 sequence (DNA): TGTGCCAGCTCACCTCAGTCCCATCGGAACACCGGGGAGCTGTTTTTT. Its protein product is CASSPQSHRNTGELFF. The chain has TRBV18 and TRBJ2-2; D is unresolved. Germline CDR1 reads KGHSH; CDR2 reads LQKENI. This CDR3 comprises 16 residues. With 3 bases removed from V and 1 base from J, the gap between germline ends came to 12 bases.

The chain combines TRBV24-1 with TRBJ1-5; D gene ambiguous. Between the trimmed V and J ends, which lost 2 bases and 4 bases, there was a span of 5 bases. The germline CDR1 and CDR2 sequences are KGHDR and SFDVKD. The CDR3 is 13 amino acids. The CDR3 region has the DNA TGTGCCACCAGTGATTCCGGTAATCAGCCCCAGCATTTT. Protein sequence: CATSDSGNQPQHF.

The chain carries TRBV27 and TRBJ2-7; D might be TRBD2 (6 bases). The CDR3 length is 16 residues. Germline lookup yields CDR1 MNHEY and CDR2 SMNVEV (reference sequence). Deletions cut 3 bases from V and 2 bases from J, with 17 bases between. DNA of the CDR3: TGTGCCAGCAGTTTTTTTCCCCCCACTAGCCCCTACGAGCAGTACTTC. The encoded protein is CASSFFPPTSPYEQYF.

The rearrangement joins TRBV4-3 to TRBJ2-7, with D possibly TRBD2 on 5 matching bases. Germline loops: CDR1 LGHNA, CDR2 YSLEER. V lost 0 bases and J lost 1, with 13 bases in between. The CDR3 covers 16 residues. The DNA for the CDR3 is TGCGCCAGCAGCCAAGAGGGGAACACGGGGTCCTACGAGCAGTACTTC. It translates to CASSQEGNTGSYEQYF.

The V call is TRBV6-6, the J call TRBJ1-2, with 7 bases matching TRBD1. Germline CDR1 is MNHNY and CDR2 is SVGAGI (reference sequence). V shed 2 bases and J 6 bases; nucleotides not matched to a gene: 3. The CDR3 has 13 amino acids. Here the CDR3 reads CASSYETGNGYTF. For the CDR3, the DNA is TGTGCCAGCAGTTACGAGACAGGGAATGGCTACACCTTC.

V usage is TRBV9 and J usage is TRBJ1-1; D is undetermined. Germline lookup yields CDR1 SGDLS and CDR2 YYNGEE. The CDR3 runs to 15 residues. V lost 2 bases, J lost 1 base, and 12 bases lay in between. The CDR3 is CASSVEKTTNTEAFF. The DNA for the CDR3 is TGTGCCAGCAGCGTCGAGAAGACAACGAACACTGAAGCTTTCTTT.

The V call is TRBV6-1, the J call TRBJ1-2; a possible D gene is TRBD1 (6 bases). This CDR3 region has 14 residues. In germline, CDR1 is MNHNS, CDR2 SASEGT. V dropped 5 bases and J dropped 4 bases, with 14 bases sitting between them. The CDR3 coding sequence is TGTGCCAGCAGTTCCACAGGGCGTGGCTATGGCTACACCTTC. It encodes CASSSTGRGYGYTF.

The J gene is TRBJ1-2, the V gene TRBV19; D not certain. This CDR3 region has 13 residues. CDR1 is LNHDA, CDR2 SQIVND, per germline (reference sequence). Trimming shortened V by 5 bases and J by 4 bases, and 11 bases separated the two germline ends. In DNA, the CDR3 is TGTGCCAGTAGTTTTCAGGCGTCCTATGGCTACACCTTC. Its protein is CASSFQASYGYTF.

V is TRBV5-1 and J is TRBJ2-1; 13 bases fit TRBD2. CDR3 length equals 17 residues. V gave up 4 bases and J gave up 7 bases; unmatched junction bases: 11. Germline V gene lookup returns CDR1 SGHRS and CDR2 YFSETQ. CDR3 DNA sequence: TGCGCCAGCAGCCCCCAACTAGCGGGGGGGCCTTGGAATGAGCAGTTCTTC. Translating it yields CASSPQLAGGPWNEQFF.

The V call is TRBV30, the J call TRBJ2-1; 7 nucleotides agree with TRBD1. The CDR3 has 14 amino acids. V lost 7 bases to trimming and J lost 3 bases; unmatched junction nucleotides: 9. CDR1 is GTSNPN, CDR2 SVGIG, per germline (reference sequence). CDR3 sequence (DNA): TGTGCCTTTACAGGGGTAAAGAACTACAATGAGCAGTTCTTC. Protein product: CAFTGVKNYNEQFF.

For the CDR3, the DNA is TGTGCCAGCAGCGAGAGTGCGAACAGGGGGGGCTACGAGCAGTACTTC. Protein sequence: CASSESANRGGYEQYF. The chain couples TRBV4-2 to TRBJ2-7; D perhaps matches TRBD1 (8 bases). Deletions cut 5 bases from V and 3 bases from J, with 20 bases between. Per the germline V gene, CDR1 is LGHNA and CDR2 is YNFKEQ. The CDR3 consists of 16 residues.

The chain carries TRBV30 and TRBJ1-1, with 8 bases fitting TRBD1. The CDR3 spans 12 residues. Germline V gives CDR1 GTSNPN, CDR2 SVGIG (reference sequence). V trimming: 7 bases; J trimming: 0 bases; junction bases outside the gene matches: 1. The CDR3 sequence is CASTGVNTEAFF. The CDR3 region has the DNA TGTGCCTCGACAGGGGTGAACACTGAAGCTTTCTTT. Combining the CDR3 with reference TRBV30 and TRBJ1-1 gives the whole variable domain SQTIHQWPATLVQPVGSPLSLECTVEGTSNPNLYWYRQAAGRGLQLLFYSVGIGQISSEVPQNLSASRPQDRQFILSSKKLLLSDSGFYLCASTGVNTEAFFGQGTRLTVV.

This chain joins TRBV9 and TRBJ2-1; 8 bases map to TRBD2. This CDR3 has 15 amino acids. Germline loops: CDR1 SGDLS, CDR2 YYNGEE. J lost 0 bases, V lost 4 bases, and 3 bases had no gene match. The CDR3 here is CASSSGRVSYNEQFF. DNA of the CDR3: TGTGCCAGCAGCTCCGGGAGGGTCTCCTACAATGAGCAGTTCTTC.

V usage is TRBV2 and J usage is TRBJ1-6; TRBD1 aligns across 7 bases. CDR1 and CDR2 (germline): SNHLY, FYNNEI. This CDR3 is built from 14 residues. The ends lost 5 bases at V and 10 bases at J; junction bases unmatched: 8. CDR3 protein: CASSQDRDLSPLHF. CDR3 DNA sequence: TGTGCCAGCAGTCAAGACAGGGATCTCTCACCCCTCCACTTT.

V is TRBV6-6 and J is TRBJ1-5; tentatively, D is TRBD1 (5 bases). The CDR3 runs to 16 residues. Trimming took off 4 bases at V and 6 bases at J, with 19 bases between the two ends. Germline V gene lookup returns CDR1 MNHNY and CDR2 SVGAGI (reference sequence). The DNA for the CDR3 is TGTGCCAGCAGTTTTCCTTCCAGCGGGGCGATTCAGCCCCAGCATTTT. This sequence encodes CASSFPSSGAIQPQHF.

The rearrangement uses TRBV5-5 and TRBJ2-7; D is possibly TRBD2 (6 bases). The CDR3 has 15 residues. With 3 bases removed from V and 2 bases from J, the gap between germline ends came to 15 bases. CDR1 and CDR2 (germline): SGHKS, YYEKEE (reference sequence). Here the CDR3 DNA reads TGTGCCAGCAGCTCGGCCGGGGGAGTAACCTACGAGCAGTACTTC. This sequence encodes CASSSAGGVTYEQYF.

The J gene is TRBJ2-5, the V gene TRBV20-1; D not resolved. Germline V CDR1 and CDR2: DFQATT, SNEGSKA (reference sequence). The length of the CDR3 is 11 residues. Between the trimmed V and J ends, which lost 2 bases and 5 bases, there was a span of 6 bases. The DNA of the CDR3 is TGCAGTGCTAGAAGTCGGGAGACCCAGTACTTC. It encodes CSARSRETQYF.

With regard to this clone: Other DNA sequences in the sample encode the same CDR3. The chain uses TRBV7-2 and TRBJ2-3; 7 bases line up with TRBD1. The V gene end was trimmed by 1 base and the J gene end by 0 bases; junction bases not matched to a gene: 1. The germline gives CDR1 SGHTA, CDR2 FQGNSA. The CDR3 spans 15 residues. The DNA for the CDR3 is TGTGCCAGCAGCTTAGTGACAGGGAGCACAGATACGCAGTATTTT. Its translation: CASSLVTGSTDTQYF.

This chain connects TRBV5-1 to TRBJ2-5; 11 bases line up with TRBD2. The germline V gene encodes CDR1 SGHRS and CDR2 YFSETQ. V gave up 5 bases and J gave up 3 bases; unmatched junction bases: 0. CDR3 length equals 13 residues. CDR3 nucleotides: TGCGCCAGCAGGGGACTAGCGGAAGAGACCCAGTACTTC. Protein: CASRGLAEETQYF.

V and J are TRBV7-9 and TRBJ1-6, with 7 bases matching TRBD1. The CDR3 extends over 14 amino acids. Germline trimming cut 5 bases from V and 8 bases from J; bases unmatched to any gene: 6. The V gene's germline CDR1 is SEHNR and CDR2 FQNEAQ (reference sequence). DNA of the CDR3: TGTGCCAGCAGCCGGGGACAGACGGATTCACCCCTCCACTTT. This sequence encodes CASSRGQTDSPLHF.